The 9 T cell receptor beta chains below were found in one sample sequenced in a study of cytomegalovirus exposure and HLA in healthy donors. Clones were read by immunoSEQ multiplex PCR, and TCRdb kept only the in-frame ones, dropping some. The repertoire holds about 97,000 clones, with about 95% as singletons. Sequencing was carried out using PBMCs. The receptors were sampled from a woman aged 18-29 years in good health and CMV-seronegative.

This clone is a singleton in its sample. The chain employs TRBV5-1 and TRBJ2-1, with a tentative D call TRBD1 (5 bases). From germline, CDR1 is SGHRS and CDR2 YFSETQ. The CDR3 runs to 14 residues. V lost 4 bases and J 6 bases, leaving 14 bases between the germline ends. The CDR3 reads CASSQSTQANEQFF. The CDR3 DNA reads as TGCGCCAGCAGCCAATCCACACAGGCCAATGAGCAGTTCTTC.

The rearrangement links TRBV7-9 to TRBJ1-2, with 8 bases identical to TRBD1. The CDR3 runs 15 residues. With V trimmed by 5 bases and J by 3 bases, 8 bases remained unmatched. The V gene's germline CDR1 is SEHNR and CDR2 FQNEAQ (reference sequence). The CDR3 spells CASSLWTGRDYGYTF. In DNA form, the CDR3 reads TGTGCCAGCAGCCTTTGGACAGGGAGGGACTATGGCTACACCTTC.

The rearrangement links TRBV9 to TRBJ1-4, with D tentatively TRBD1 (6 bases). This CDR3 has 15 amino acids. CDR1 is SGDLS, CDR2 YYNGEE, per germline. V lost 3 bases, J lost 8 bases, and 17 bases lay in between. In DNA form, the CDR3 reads TGTGCCAGCAGCGCCTCCGGGACTACAGGGGAAAAACTGTTTTTT. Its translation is CASSASGTTGEKLFF.

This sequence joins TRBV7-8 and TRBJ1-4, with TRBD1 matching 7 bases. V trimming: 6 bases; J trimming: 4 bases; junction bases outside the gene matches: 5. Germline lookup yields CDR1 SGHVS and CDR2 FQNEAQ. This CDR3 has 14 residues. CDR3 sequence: CASRRDRINEKLFF. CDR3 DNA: TGTGCCAGCAGGCGGGACAGAATTAATGAAAAACTGTTTTTT.

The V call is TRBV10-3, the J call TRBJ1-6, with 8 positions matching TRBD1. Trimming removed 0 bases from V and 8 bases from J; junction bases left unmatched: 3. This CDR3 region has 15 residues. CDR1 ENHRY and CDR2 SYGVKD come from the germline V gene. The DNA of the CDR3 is TGTGCCATCAGTGAGTCCGGACAGGGATATTCACCCCTCCACTTT. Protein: CAISESGQGYSPLHF.

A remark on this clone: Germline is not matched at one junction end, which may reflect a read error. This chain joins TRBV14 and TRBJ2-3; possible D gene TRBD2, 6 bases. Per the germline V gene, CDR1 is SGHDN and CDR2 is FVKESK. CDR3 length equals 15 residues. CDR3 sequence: CASSQNLASTHTQYF. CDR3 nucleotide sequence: TGTGCCAGCAGCCAGAACCTAGCGAGCACACATACGCAGTATTTT.

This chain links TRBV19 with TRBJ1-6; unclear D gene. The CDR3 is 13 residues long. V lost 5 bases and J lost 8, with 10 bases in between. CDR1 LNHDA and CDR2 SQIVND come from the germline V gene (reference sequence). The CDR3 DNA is TGTGCCAGTAGTGGCCCTGGTGATTCACCCCTCCACTTT. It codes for CASSGPGDSPLHF.

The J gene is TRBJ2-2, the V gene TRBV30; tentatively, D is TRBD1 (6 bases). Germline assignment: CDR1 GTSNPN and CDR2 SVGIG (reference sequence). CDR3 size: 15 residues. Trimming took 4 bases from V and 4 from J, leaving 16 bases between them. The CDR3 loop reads CAWKRQVITTGELFF. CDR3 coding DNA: TGTGCCTGGAAGAGACAGGTAATTACCACCGGGGAGCTGTTTTTT. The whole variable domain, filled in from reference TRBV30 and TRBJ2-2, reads SQTIHQWPATLVQPVGSPLSLECTVEGTSNPNLYWYRQAAGRGLQLLFYSVGIGQISSEVPQNLSASRPQDRQFILSSKKLLLSDSGFYLCAWKRQVITTGELFFGEGSRLTVL.

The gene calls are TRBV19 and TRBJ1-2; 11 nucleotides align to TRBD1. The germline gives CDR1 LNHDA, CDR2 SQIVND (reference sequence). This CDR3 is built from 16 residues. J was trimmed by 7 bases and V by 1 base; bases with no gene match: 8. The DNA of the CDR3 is TGTGCCAGTAGTATAGGCCTCCGGGACAGGGGGTCTGGCTACACCTTC. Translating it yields CASSIGLRDRGSGYTF.